A selection of T cell receptor beta chains follows, all from one sample in a study of CD8 T cells in ankylosing spondylitis. TCRdb independently ran MiXCR on the 5' RACE reads; one entry per CDR3 protein. There are 200,000 to 250,000 distinct CDR3 sequences in the sample; roughly 8.2% occur only once, and approximately 4.8% lies in the top ten. Sequencing used blood, either unsorted or a sorted T cell fraction (not recorded which). Every receptor here comes from a female donor with ankylosing spondylitis or in good health (not recorded which). Both conserved end residues are part of each CDR3. The D gene is left open where the match is weak. The size of a clone is reported for some rows only, either as once, few or many, or as a class for expanded clones.

clone size: few
D gene: TRBD1
J gene: TRBJ1-5
V gene: TRBV18
CDR3 protein: CASSDGTGEQPQHF
CDR3 DNA: TGTGCCAGCTCGGATGGGACAGGGGAACAGCCCCAGCATTTT

clone size: many
D gene: TRBD1
J gene: TRBJ2-1
V gene: TRBV7-3
CDR3 protein: CASSPPGTGLDEQFF
CDR3 DNA: TGTGCCAGCAGCCCCCCCGGGACAGGCCTGGATGAGCAGTTCTTC

clone size: many
D gene: TRBD2
J gene: TRBJ2-3
V gene: TRBV28
CDR3 protein: CASSLLISAGGGANTQYF
CDR3 DNA: TGTGCCAGCAGTTTACTGATTTCGGCGGGAGGCGGGGCAAATACGCAGTATTTT

clone size: few
D gene: TRBD1
J gene: TRBJ1-3
V gene: TRBV20-1
CDR3 protein: CSARGPGTGVSGNTIYF
CDR3 DNA: TGCAGTGCTAGAGGTCCCGGGACAGGGGTTTCTGGAAACACCATATATTTT

clone size: few
D gene: TRBD2
J gene: TRBJ2-3
V gene: TRBV5-5
CDR3 protein: CASSPREGRPDTQYF
CDR3 DNA: TGTGCCAGCAGCCCGAGGGAGGGCCGCCCAGATACGCAGTATTTT

clone size: many
D gene: -
J gene: TRBJ2-7
V gene: TRBV7-6
CDR3 protein: CASSLVSRDEQYF
CDR3 DNA: TGTGCCAGCAGCTTAGTCTCCAGGGACGAGCAGTACTTC

clone size: many
D gene: -
J gene: TRBJ2-7
V gene: TRBV7-8
CDR3 protein: CASSLAARWYEQYF
CDR3 DNA: TGTGCCAGCAGCTTAGCGGCTAGGTGGTACGAGCAGTACTTC

clone size: few
D gene: -
J gene: TRBJ2-1
V gene: TRBV29-1
CDR3 protein: CSSLSGTNNEQFF
CDR3 DNA: TGCAGCAGTCTTAGCGGAACAAACAATGAGCAGTTCTTC

clone size: many
D gene: -
J gene: TRBJ1-1
V gene: TRBV20-1
CDR3 protein: CSVIGVSKTEAFF
CDR3 DNA: TGCAGTGTTATAGGGGTTTCAAAGACTGAAGCTTTCTTT

clone size: many
D gene: TRBD2
J gene: TRBJ2-1
V gene: TRBV29-1
CDR3 protein: CSAGRGLAGGSYEQFF
CDR3 DNA: TGCAGCGCCGGAAGGGGACTAGCGGGAGGCTCGTATGAGCAGTTCTTC

clone size: many
D gene: -
J gene: TRBJ1-5
V gene: TRBV7-8
CDR3 protein: CASSPRDVALLNQPQHF
CDR3 DNA: TGTGCCAGCAGCCCCCGAGATGTGGCTCTACTCAATCAGCCCCAGCATTTT

clone size: many
D gene: TRBD1
J gene: TRBJ1-6
V gene: TRBV20-1
CDR3 protein: CSARQGWNSPLHF
CDR3 DNA: TGCAGTGCAAGACAGGGTTGGAATTCACCCCTCCACTTT

clone size: many
D gene: TRBD1
J gene: TRBJ1-5
V gene: TRBV19
CDR3 protein: CASSSPGGTGDFKPQHF
CDR3 DNA: TGTGCCAGTAGTTCCCCCGGGGGGACAGGGGACTTTAAGCCCCAGCATTTT

clone size: few
D gene: -
J gene: TRBJ1-2
V gene: TRBV29-1
CDR3 protein: CSVEGVSVNYGYTF
CDR3 DNA: TGCAGCGTTGAAGGGGTCAGTGTTAACTATGGCTACACCTTC

clone size: -
D gene: -
J gene: TRBJ2-7
V gene: TRBV6-2/TRBV6-3
CDR3 protein: CASSRKLEQYF
CDR3 DNA: TGTGCCAGCAGCCGCAAACTCGAGCAGTACTTC

clone size: -
D gene: TRBD2
J gene: TRBJ2-3
V gene: TRBV11-3
CDR3 protein: CASSLGPGLATDTQYF
CDR3 DNA: TGTGCCAGCAGCTTAGGCCCGGGACTAGCGACAGATACGCAGTATTTT

clone size: many
D gene: -
J gene: TRBJ1-3
V gene: TRBV20-1
CDR3 protein: CSAWGLSGNTIYF
CDR3 DNA: TGCAGTGCTTGGGGGCTTTCCGGAAACACCATATATTTT

clone size: few
D gene: -
J gene: TRBJ1-1
V gene: TRBV7-2
CDR3 protein: CASSPIWGGNTEAFF
CDR3 DNA: TGTGCCAGCAGCCCAATTTGGGGGGGGAACACTGAAGCTTTCTTT

clone size: many
D gene: -
J gene: TRBJ1-4
V gene: TRBV11-2
CDR3 protein: CASSSSGGGGEKLFF
CDR3 DNA: TGTGCCAGCAGCTCCTCCGGGGGGGGTGGGGAAAAACTGTTTTTT

clone size: many
D gene: -
J gene: TRBJ2-1
V gene: TRBV29-1
CDR3 protein: CSVQGILDEQFF
CDR3 DNA: TGCAGCGTTCAAGGGATCCTGGATGAGCAGTTCTTC

clone size: few
D gene: -
J gene: TRBJ2-7
V gene: TRBV20-1
CDR3 protein: CSASGGSNEQYF
CDR3 DNA: TGCAGTGCTAGTGGGGGGTCCAACGAGCAGTACTTC

clone size: many
D gene: -
J gene: TRBJ1-2
V gene: TRBV12-3/TRBV12-4
CDR3 protein: CASSLNANGYTF
CDR3 DNA: TGTGCCAGCAGTTTGAATGCGAATGGCTACACCTTC

clone size: many
D gene: -
J gene: TRBJ1-1
V gene: TRBV29-1
CDR3 protein: CSVEDLSAYTEAFF
CDR3 DNA: TGCAGCGTTGAAGATCTGAGTGCCTACACTGAAGCTTTCTTT

clone size: many
D gene: TRBD1
J gene: TRBJ2-1
V gene: TRBV7-2
CDR3 protein: CASSRQGRNEQFF
CDR3 DNA: TGTGCCAGCAGCCGACAGGGGCGGAATGAGCAGTTCTTC

clone size: many
D gene: -
J gene: TRBJ1-1
V gene: TRBV27
CDR3 protein: CASSLSYRNEAFF
CDR3 DNA: TGTGCCAGCAGTTTATCGTACAGAAATGAAGCTTTCTTT

clone size: many
D gene: TRBD2
J gene: TRBJ2-7
V gene: TRBV5-1
CDR3 protein: CASSLGASGSIEQYF
CDR3 DNA: TGCGCCAGCAGCTTGGGGGCTAGCGGGAGTATCGAGCAGTACTTC